This is a list of T cell receptor beta chains from one sample in a study of T-cell reconstitution after alpha-beta-depleted transplantation in children. TCRdb redid the calling of the PCR reads with MiXCR, one entry per CDR3 protein. The sample records about 870,000 distinct CDR3 sequences, approximately 15% being singletons. Material: PBMCs, mostly from graft donor cells, obtained 360 days after TCRalphabeta/CD19-depleted stem cell transplant. The source of these receptors is a male patient younger than 18 who had a stem cell transplant for acute lymphoblastic leukemia, so the T cells may come from the graft donor. Both conserved end residues are part of each CDR3. Expanded clones are given a class, and other clones once, few, many or no size at all.

j_call clone_size v_call cdr3_aa
TRBJ2-7 few TRBV15 CATSGHSRSKYEQYF
TRBJ2-2 NA TRBV2 CARSRIRPHKNDTGELFF
TRBJ1-3 NA TRBV6-1 CASRTGTGLSGNTIYF
TRBJ2-2 few TRBV21-1 CASSQGGVDTGELFF
TRBJ2-3 NA TRBV3-1 CASSQEVAGLSSTDTQYF
TRBJ2-7 NA TRBV7-3 CASSLAGGLGEQYF
TRBJ2-7 NA TRBV29-1 CSVGKGAVYEQCF
TRBJ2-1 few TRBV27 CASRGLAGGIHLNEQFF
TRBJ2-2 NA TRBV28 CASSLIQVTGELFF
TRBJ2-3 few TRBV28 CASRPWALDTQYF
TRBJ1-2 few TRBV4-1 CASSQGAGLAQSGYTF
TRBJ1-5 few TRBV11-2 CASSLGTGAQIQPQHF
TRBJ2-7 NA TRBV6-1 CASRTPSGPYEQYF
TRBJ2-7 few TRBV2 CASSIIRDQTYEQYF
TRBJ1-6 many TRBV5-5 CASSLGVRVGSPLHF
TRBJ2-7 NA TRBV12-3/TRBV12-4 CASSSESTGYEQYF
TRBJ2-2 NA TRBV2 CASRTGTGSTGELFF
TRBJ2-7 NA TRBV20-1 CSARPKERARFRFDYEQYF
TRBJ2-3 few TRBV20-1 CSASGLGGVFGTDTQYF
TRBJ2-5 few TRBV5-6 CASSTRQGVETQYF
TRBJ2-7 NA TRBV5-1 CASSLAGGLPYEQYF
TRBJ2-5 NA TRBV18 CASSPHGQETQYF
TRBJ2-5 once TRBV5-1 CASSPGQQRATQYF
TRBJ1-4 NA TRBV2 CAARGQGVEELFF
TRBJ2-1 few TRBV20-1 CSARDFVRNNEQFF
TRBJ2-2 few TRBV9 CASSARGPELFF
TRBJ2-1 NA TRBV15 CATGPTGGRPWNEQFF
TRBJ2-7 NA TRBV4-1 CASSQPAGGAGGPGQYF
TRBJ2-7 NA TRBV10-3 CAISNPGLSYEQYF
TRBJ1-6 few TRBV6-1 CASRGQGYSPLHF
TRBJ2-5 few TRBV4-1 CASSQVRGRETQYF
TRBJ2-1 few TRBV24-1 CATSDRTGHNEQFF
TRBJ1-3 once TRBV7-9 CASSLGEAQGNTIYF
TRBJ2-5 NA TRBV7-6 CASSPTGGSMAQYF
TRBJ2-5 few TRBV29-1 CSVDPGAIVETQYF
TRBJ1-5 NA TRBV11-1 CASSSPLSGSNQPQHF
TRBJ2-1 NA TRBV5-1 CASSLVLGVFGDEQFF
TRBJ2-1 once TRBV10-1 CASSESMGQGVNGQFF
TRBJ2-7 few TRBV4-1 CASSQAPRGSSEQYF
TRBJ1-2 NA TRBV29-1 CSVATEGLLAISYGYTF
TRBJ2-1 NA TRBV3-1 CASTRRTSGYNEQFF
TRBJ1-5 NA TRBV24-1 CATSDIQGIPRPQHF
TRBJ2-7 NA TRBV7-6 CASSPMRQGQGYEQYF
TRBJ2-1 many TRBV5-1 CASSLFQDYLSSYNEQFF
TRBJ2-7 NA TRBV27 CASSLAGLEDYEQYF
TRBJ2-2 few TRBV20-1 CSARAASGHLTVGELFF
TRBJ2-1 few TRBV3-1 CASSQDPAMAASSYNEQFF
TRBJ1-1 few TRBV5-1 CASSLARGVYTEAFF
TRBJ2-7 few TRBV28 CASSPLGLAADSYEQYF